This T cell receptor beta chain was obtained from a study of blood T cell repertoires in COVID-19. Study in general: T cells, B-cell-depleted T cells, or PBMCs provided the cDNA or gDNA that served as material.

The germline V gene encodes CDR1 SGDLS and CDR2 YYNGEE. The CDR3 runs 14 residues. Between the trimmed V and J ends, which lost 4 bases and 2 bases, there was a span of 13 bases. Per the original methods: By means of reference gene primer amplification, nucleated cell counts were estimated. Clones were sequenced by immunoSEQ multiplex PCR, and TCRdb holds only the in-frame ones, with some missing. That table gives V, J and clone size, and the DNA gave D and trimming. The sample lists tens of thousands of clones; approximately 90% were seen once. V gene TRBV9 combines with J gene TRBJ2-7; D is unclear. The material sequenced was peripheral blood. The clonotype comes from a human donor in a cohort sampled during active COVID-19. CDR3 loop: CASSLEGDPYEQYF. As DNA, the CDR3 is TGTGCCAGCAGCCTTGAAGGAGACCCCTACGAGCAGTACTTC. Filled out from reference TRBV9 and TRBJ2-7, the complete variable domain reads DSGVTQTPKHLITATGQRVTLRCSPRSGDLSVYWYQQSLDQGLQFLIQYYNGEERAKGNILERFSAQQFPDLHSELNLSSLELGDSALYFCASSLEGDPYEQYFGPGTRLTVT.